This TCR beta chain was identified during a study of T-cell memory formation after mild COVID-19. The CDR3 runs to 13 residues. V lost 3 bases to trimming and J lost 7 bases, with 12 bases between them. TCRdb passed the 5' RACE reads through MiXCR, listing each CDR3 protein once. The sample records approximately 300,000 distinct CDR3 sequences, approximately 15% being singletons. A remark on this clonotype: The antigen is undetermined.

Notes on the study in general: Memory cells collected pre-infection included some clones that later responded, suggesting cross-reactive memory joined.

Input material: PBMCs or a T cell subset sorted from them (not recorded which). The source is a man younger than 30 who had mild COVID-19 (a few samples of this study predate the infection). Cell type and time point are not known. This chain connects TRBV12-3 or TRBV12-4 to TRBJ1-2; tentative D call: TRBD1 (5 bases). This CDR3 is CASSLGGGRGYTF. The CDR3 DNA is TGTGCCAGCAGTTTGGGCGGGGGTCGTGGCTACACCTTC.